These 23 T cell receptor beta chains share one sample of origin, sequenced in a study of cytomegalovirus exposure and HLA in healthy donors. With 60 Vbeta and 13 Jbeta primers, the PCR was carried out. Repertoires were generated with immunoSEQ multiplex PCR, while TCRdb's copy carries only in-frame clones and drops some. The top ten hold 2.3% of the sample, which has tens of thousands of clones, less than 10% seen once. Sequencing input: PBMCs. These receptors all come from a man aged 50 to 59 in good health and CMV-seronegative.

This clone showed up just a few times. The chain links TRBV9 to TRBJ1-2; 7 bases map to TRBD1. This CDR3 spans 14 amino acids. From germline, CDR1 is SGDLS and CDR2 YYNGEE. V lost 4 bases and J lost 8; bases outside the gene matches: 11. As DNA, the CDR3 is TGTGCCAGCAGCTCCCAACAGGGGCTGGACGGCTACACCTTC. It translates to CASSSQQGLDGYTF.

This clone was counted once. J is TRBJ1-2 and V is TRBV11-2, with 8 bases aligning to TRBD1. The CDR3 has 18 amino acids. V lost 3 bases, J lost 8 bases, and 20 bases stayed unmatched. CDR1 is SGHAT, CDR2 FQNNGV, per germline. CDR3 sequence: CASSFSGLGTGGGWGYTF. The CDR3, as DNA: TGTGCCAGCAGCTTTAGTGGGTTGGGGACAGGAGGAGGTTGGGGCTACACCTTC.

The chain links TRBV10-3 to TRBJ1-4; D unresolved. CDR3 size: 14 residues. Germline values: CDR1 ENHRY, CDR2 SYGVKD. V lost 0 bases, J lost 7 bases, and 9 bases lay in between. The CDR3 sequence: CAISESVLPEKLFF. CDR3 nucleotide sequence: TGTGCCATCAGTGAGTCTGTTCTCCCTGAAAAACTGTTTTTT.

The table lists this clone with a few counts. The chain recombines TRBV5-1 with TRBJ1-2; TRBD1 aligns across 7 bases. The CDR3 is 13 residues long. Germline V lookup: CDR1 SGHRS, CDR2 YFSETQ. J gave up 3 bases and V 2 bases, and 1 base lay outside the gene matches. The DNA for the CDR3 is TGCGCCAGCAGCTTTGACAGGGACTATGGCTACACCTTC. Its translation: CASSFDRDYGYTF.

This clone was picked up a small number of times. This chain connects TRBV11-2 to TRBJ2-3; 8 nucleotides line up with TRBD2. Germline V gene sequence: CDR1 SGHAT, CDR2 FQNNGV. V was pared by 1 base and J by 4 bases, with 10 bases of the junction left unmatched. The CDR3 runs 17 residues. The CDR3 region has the DNA TGTGCCAGCAGCTTAGCGGTAGCGGGGCCTTTCGCAGATACGCAGTATTTT. It translates to CASSLAVAGPFADTQYF. Variable domain in full (rest from reference TRBV11-2 and TRBJ2-3): EAGVAQSPRYKIIEKRQSVAFWCNPISGHATLYWYQQILGQGPKLLIQFQNNGVVDDSQLPKDRFSAERLKGVDSTLKIQPAKLEDSAVYLCASSLAVAGPFADTQYFGPGTRLTVL.

This clone was counted between two and nine times. The chain links TRBV4-1 to TRBJ2-7; 12 bases fit TRBD1. The CDR3 totals 16 residues. V was clipped by 4 bases and J by 4 bases; unmatched bases: 8. Germline V CDR1 and CDR2: MGHRA, YSYEKL. This CDR3 reads CASSPGGGQGAYEQYF. In nucleotides, the CDR3 is TGCGCCAGCAGCCCCGGGGGGGGACAGGGGGCTTACGAGCAGTACTTC.

Concerning this clone: A junction end diverges from the germline sequence, so it may reflect a read error. The V call is TRBV7-7, the J call TRBJ2-5; TRBD1 aligns across 8 bases. The CDR3 consists of 14 residues. Germline V lookup: CDR1 SSHAT, CDR2 FNYEAQ (reference sequence). Written as DNA, the CDR3 is TGTGCTAGCAGCCGAGGACAGGGCCCAGAGACCCAGTACTTC. Translated: CASSRGQGPETQYF.

The chain combines TRBV7-9 with TRBJ1-2, with D possibly being TRBD1 (6 bases). The CDR3 is 14 amino acids. Germline V gene lookup returns CDR1 SEHNR and CDR2 FQNEAQ (reference sequence). Trimming stripped 11 bases from V and 3 bases from J, with 19 bases between. CDR3 loop: CAVPTGKSDYGYTF. The CDR3 nucleotides read TGTGCCGTACCCACAGGGAAGAGTGACTATGGCTACACCTTC.

The genes are TRBV6-6 and TRBJ2-5; possible D gene TRBD2, 6 bases. The end of the DNA aligns better with TRBJ2-7, so the J call may be wrong. Germline CDR1 reads MNHNY; CDR2 reads SVGAGI (reference sequence). The CDR3 loop spans 15 amino acids. CDR3 bases: TGTGCCAGCACCCCCGGGACTCGACTTTACTACGAGCAGTACTTC. It encodes CASTPGTRLYYEQYF.

This chain links TRBV18 with TRBJ1-5, with D unclear. V was pared by 6 bases and J by 0 bases, with 6 bases between. Germline CDR1 reads KGHSH; CDR2 reads LQKENI. This CDR3 is built from 13 residues. The CDR3 sequence is CASSLYSNQPQHF. The CDR3 bases are TGTGCCAGCTCGCTATATAGCAATCAGCCCCAGCATTTT.

This clone was observed a handful of times. The V gene is TRBV5-4, the J gene TRBJ2-5, with 11 bases lining up with TRBD1. Losses at the gene ends were 3 bases for V and 10 bases for J; bases not matched to a gene: 11. The germline V gene has CDR1 SGHNT and CDR2 YYREEE (reference sequence). The CDR3 loop spans 15 amino acids. CDR3 loop: CASSSRDRGVRNQYF. CDR3 bases: TGTGCCAGCAGCTCCCGGGACAGGGGGGTCCGAAACCAGTACTTC.

This sequence joins TRBV28 and TRBJ1-2; 10 positions match TRBD1. Germline CDR1 reads MDHEN; CDR2 reads SYDVKM. The length of the CDR3 is 16 residues. V was pared by 2 bases and J by 4 bases, with 7 bases of the junction left unmatched. The CDR3 sequence is CASSLGGQGKGYGYTF. Written as DNA, the CDR3 is TGTGCCAGCAGTTTAGGGGGACAGGGGAAAGGCTATGGCTACACCTTC.

The V call is TRBV9, the J call TRBJ2-7, with 7 bases fitting TRBD1. The CDR3 loop spans 14 amino acids. V lost 4 bases and J lost 0; bases outside the gene matches: 4. Germline V gene lookup returns CDR1 SGDLS and CDR2 YYNGEE. The CDR3 protein is CASSPTGYSYEQYF. As DNA, the CDR3 is TGTGCCAGCAGCCCGACAGGGTACTCCTACGAGCAGTACTTC.

This clone was recorded a few times. J is TRBJ2-7 and V is TRBV28; 7 bases line up with TRBD1. Germline lookup yields CDR1 MDHEN and CDR2 SYDVKM. The CDR3 is 15 amino acids. V trimming: 8 bases; J trimming: 2 bases; junction bases outside the gene matches: 12. CDR3 loop: CASGLDRKIAYEQYF. The CDR3, as DNA: TGTGCCAGCGGCCTGGACAGGAAGATAGCCTACGAGCAGTACTTC.

This clone occurred a few times. The rearrangement joins TRBV6-1 to TRBJ2-4, with D unclear. Trimming shortened V by 3 bases and J by 0 bases, and 12 bases separated the two germline ends. CDR3 length: 16 residues. CDR1 is MNHNS, CDR2 SASEGT, per germline. This CDR3 reads CASSDRTKLAKNIQYF. In DNA form, the CDR3 reads TGTGCCAGCAGTGATCGCACCAAACTAGCCAAAAACATTCAGTACTTC.

This chain joins TRBV5-1 and TRBJ2-3, with TRBD1 matching over 8 bases. Losses at the gene ends were 0 bases for V and 6 bases for J; bases not matched to a gene: 9. The CDR3 consists of 16 residues. Germline CDR1 is SGHRS and CDR2 is YFSETQ. CDR3 nucleotides: TGCGCCAGCAGCTTGGCCGGACAGGGTTTAAGGGATACGCAGTATTTT. This codes for CASSLAGQGLRDTQYF.

The chain joins TRBV11-2 to TRBJ2-5; tentative D call: TRBD1 (7 bases). The germline V gene has CDR1 SGHAT and CDR2 FQNNGV. With 1 base removed from V and 1 base from J, the gap between germline ends came to 13 bases. This CDR3 is built from 16 residues. The CDR3: CASSLGGAGGQETQYF. The CDR3 nucleotides read TGTGCCAGCAGCTTAGGGGGGGCAGGGGGCCAAGAGACCCAGTACTTC.

The sample holds a few counts of this clone. CDR3 sequence (DNA): TGTGCCTGGAGTCGGGACAGGGGATACGAGCAGTACTTC. Translated: CAWSRDRGYEQYF. This chain uses TRBV30 with TRBJ2-7; 10 bases map to TRBD1. CDR3 length equals 13 residues. V dropped 2 bases and J dropped 4; count of bases not matched to a gene: 2. Looked up from germline, CDR1 is GTSNPN and CDR2 is SVGIG (reference sequence).

The chain combines TRBV9 with TRBJ2-3; D is possibly TRBD1 (7 bases). This CDR3 is built from 15 residues. V was pared by 2 bases and J by 2 bases, with 12 bases between. Germline lookup yields CDR1 SGDLS and CDR2 YYNGEE. CDR3 loop: CASSVEGAFTDTQYF. In DNA form, the CDR3 reads TGTGCCAGCAGCGTGGAGGGGGCGTTCACAGATACGCAGTATTTT.

This clone has just a few counts. J is TRBJ2-7 and V is TRBV6-1; TRBD2 agrees at 14 bases. The germline V gene has CDR1 MNHNS and CDR2 SASEGT. This CDR3 comprises 16 residues. With 0 bases clipped from V and 2 bases from J, the junction kept 0 bases outside the gene matches. The CDR3 DNA reads TGTGCCAGCAGTGAAGCGACTAGCGGGAGGGCCTACGAGCAGTACTTC. It yields the protein CASSEATSGRAYEQYF.

This sequence joins TRBV5-1 and TRBJ1-1; the D gene is possibly TRBD1 (5 bases). The CDR3 has 14 residues. With 0 bases removed from V and 6 bases from J, the gap between germline ends came to 12 bases. CDR1 and CDR2 (germline): SGHRS, YFSETQ. CDR3 loop: CASSLDLGGAEAFF. CDR3 DNA: TGCGCCAGCAGCTTGGATCTCGGGGGGGCTGAAGCTTTCTTT.

The V call is TRBV5-1, the J call TRBJ2-1; the D gene is possibly TRBD2 (6 bases). The germline V gene has CDR1 SGHRS and CDR2 YFSETQ. The CDR3 loop spans 16 amino acids. V was trimmed by 3 bases and J by 4 bases, leaving 17 bases between them. The CDR3 sequence is CASSSFLRGDYNEQFF. CDR3 bases: TGCGCCAGCAGCTCCTTTTTGCGGGGAGATTACAATGAGCAGTTCTTC. Using reference TRBV5-1 and TRBJ2-1 for the parts outside the CDR3, the full variable domain is KAGVTQTPRYLIKTRGQQVTLSCSPISGHRSVSWYQQTPGQGLQFLFEYFSETQRNKGNFPGRFSGRQFSNSRSEMNVSTLELGDSALYLCASSSFLRGDYNEQFFGPGTRLTVL.

This clone has just a few counts. This chain uses TRBV27 with TRBJ1-1; D gene unclear. V lost 3 bases, J lost 0 bases, and 11 bases lay in between. The germline V gene encodes CDR1 MNHEY and CDR2 SMNVEV (reference sequence). The CDR3 covers 15 residues. The CDR3 protein is CASSLVNSLNTEAFF. In DNA, the CDR3 is TGTGCCAGCAGTTTGGTCAACAGCCTGAACACTGAAGCTTTCTTT.